This T cell receptor (beta chain) was observed in a study of monozygotic twins with inflammatory bowel disease. Study findings and constraints: Variability in patient repertoires may have come partly from differing immunosuppressive treatments. Compared with healthy twins, IBD patients shared fewer clonotypes with others, especially with disease activity.

Per donor there was one draw, yielding a blood sample of 2.5 ml. Whole blood that had not undergone T cell sorting provided the isolated total RNA. Note on this clonotype: The antigen is unknown.

TCRdb processed the 5' RACE reads again and assigns one entry to each CDR3 protein, with no DNA. The specimen's table records approximately 400,000 distinct CDR3 sequences. This CDR3 is built from 14 residues. The V call is TRBV21-1, the J call TRBJ2-5; there is no DNA to check the TCRdb D call of TRBD2. TRBV21-1 is termed a pseudogene. This clonotype originated in a human donor with ulcerative colitis or Crohn's disease, or a healthy co-twin of an affected twin (not recorded which). Source material: blood. The CDR3 protein is CASSISSGEETQYF.